This TCR beta chain stems from a study of graft-versus-host responses after intestinal transplantation. About the study: Multivisceral, liver-intestinal, or isolated intestinal transplants were received by the recipients. General study points: The highest levels of circulating GvH clones went along with early declines in HvG clones after transplant.

Using immunoSEQ multiplex PCR, the repertoire was profiled, and TCRdb retains in-frame clones only, with some absent. The sample consists of about 54,000 clones, about 89% of them appearing once. As regards this clone: Its specificity is not known.

V was clipped by 8 bases and J by 3 bases, with 8 bases between them. Germline lookup yields CDR1 WSHSY and CDR2 SAAADI. This CDR3 contains 12 residues. The chain combines TRBV10-2 with TRBJ1-3, with D hard to call. Specimen: PBMCs, collected 650 to 680 days after intestinal transplant. The origin of this receptor is a human patient who received an intestinal transplant, so some T cells may come from the graft donor. The DNA of the CDR3 is TGCGCCAGCCTGGACGGTGGAAACACCATATATTTT. Residues: CASLDGGNTIYF.